The next 19 T cell receptor beta chains were all read from a single sample in a study of blood T cell repertoires in COVID-19. The assay was immunoSEQ multiplex PCR, and TCRdb's table has in-frame clones only and misses some. The repertoire holds 150,000 to 200,000 clones, about 86% seen once, with approximately 8% in the top ten. Sequences were obtained from peripheral blood. The source of these receptors is a man in his fifties or sixties with acute or convalescent COVID-19.

The V gene is TRBV13, the J gene TRBJ1-1, with D uncertain. V lost 2 bases, J lost 8 bases, and 9 bases lay in between. The CDR3 is 12 amino acids. Germline V lookup: CDR1 PRHDT, CDR2 FYEKMQ (reference sequence). CDR3 sequence: CASSLSQTEAFF. The CDR3 DNA reads TGTGCCAGCAGCTTAAGTCAGACAGAAGCTTTCTTT.

V usage is TRBV10-3 and J usage is TRBJ1-1; no definite D call. Trimming pared 9 bases from V and 2 bases from J, leaving 16 bases between. Germline-derived CDR1 and CDR2 are ENHRY and SYGVKD. The CDR3 sequence is 14 residues long. CDR3 sequence reads: CAISSPGKNTEAFF. Written as DNA, the CDR3 is TGTGCCATATCAAGTCCGGGGAAAAACACTGAAGCTTTCTTT.

The chain joins TRBV6-2 or TRBV6-3 to TRBJ2-7; possible D gene TRBD2, 6 bases. The CDR3 is 14 residues long. Trimming stripped 2 bases from V and 5 bases from J, with 13 bases between. Germline-derived CDR1 and CDR2 are MNHEY and SVGEGT. This CDR3 reads CASSYVSGADEQYF. CDR3 in DNA: TGTGCCAGCAGTTACGTTTCGGGAGCGGACGAGCAGTACTTC.

The chain uses TRBV2 and TRBJ1-2; possibly TRBD1 for D (6 bases). The CDR3 runs to 15 residues. CDR1 and CDR2 from the germline V gene are SNHLY and FYNNEI. Trimming removed 6 bases at V and 4 bases at J, with 18 bases between. CDR3 region: CASRETGPTAYGYTF. The CDR3 DNA reads as TGTGCCAGCAGGGAGACAGGACCTACCGCCTATGGCTACACCTTC.

This CDR3 is CASSVGQRRSPLHF. Written as DNA, the CDR3 is TGTGCCAGCAGTGTGGGACAGCGTCGCTCACCCCTCCACTTT. V is TRBV2 and J is TRBJ1-6; 7 bases line up with TRBD1. From germline, CDR1 is SNHLY and CDR2 FYNNEI. CDR3 length equals 14 residues. V gave up 4 bases and J gave up 10 bases; unmatched junction bases: 7.

This chain uses TRBV19 with TRBJ1-5; 9 nucleotides line up with TRBD1. This CDR3 spans 13 amino acids. Germline V gene data show CDR1 as LNHDA and CDR2 as SQIVND (reference sequence). V was clipped by 6 bases and J by 5 bases; unmatched bases: 2. CDR3 amino acids: CASSWTGDQPQHF. The CDR3, as DNA: TGTGCCAGTAGCTGGACAGGGGATCAGCCCCAGCATTTT.

The chain joins TRBV7-3 to TRBJ2-1, with a weak D call TRBD1 (6 bases). The CDR3 is made up of 15 amino acids. Trimming left V 0 bases short and J 1 base short, with 7 bases between. CDR1 and CDR2 from the germline V gene are SGHTA and FQGTGA. CDR3: CASSLTQGSYNEQFF. The CDR3 DNA reads TGTGCCAGCAGCTTAACGCAGGGGTCCTACAATGAGCAGTTCTTC.

In its sample, this clone was seen once. The chain employs TRBV10-2 and TRBJ1-1; D perhaps matches TRBD1 (5 bases). CDR1 is WSHSY and CDR2 is SAAADI in the germline V gene. The V end lost 11 bases, the J end lost 5 bases, and 15 bases lay between the germline ends. The CDR3 has 12 amino acids. The CDR3 nucleotides read TGCGCCGTCGGGCAGGGCGGAACTGAAGCTTTCTTT. Translating gives CAVGQGGTEAFF.

This CDR3 is CASSLGQGAAETQYF. In DNA form, the CDR3 reads TGCGCCAGCAGCTTGGGACAGGGGGCTGCGGAGACCCAGTACTTC. This sequence joins TRBV5-1 and TRBJ2-5; 10 nucleotides align to TRBD1. The trim removed 0 bases at V and 5 bases at J, leaving 4 bases unmatched. Germline loops: CDR1 SGHRS, CDR2 YFSETQ. This CDR3 region has 15 residues. The full variable domain, its missing parts supplied by reference TRBV5-1 and TRBJ2-5, is KAGVTQTPRYLIKTRGQQVTLSCSPISGHRSVSWYQQTPGQGLQFLFEYFSETQRNKGNFPGRFSGRQFSNSRSEMNVSTLELGDSALYLCASSLGQGAAETQYFGPGTRLLVL.

This clone was seen more than once but under ten times. The chain is built from TRBV5-1 and TRBJ2-7, with TRBD1 identical over 7 bases. CDR3 length: 14 residues. V shed 3 bases, J shed 3 bases, and the junction held 6 bases outside the gene matches. Germline V lookup: CDR1 SGHRS, CDR2 YFSETQ. Written as DNA, the CDR3 is TGCGCCAGCAGCTCGACAGGGCCCCGCTACGAGCAGTACTTC. Encoded protein: CASSSTGPRYEQYF.

The chain combines TRBV28 with TRBJ1-1; possibly TRBD1 for D (6 bases). V lost 2 bases to trimming and J lost 4 bases, with 11 bases between them. The CDR3 consists of 14 residues. CDR1 MDHEN and CDR2 SYDVKM come from the germline V gene. This chain's CDR3 is CASSLQGRGTEAFF. CDR3 nucleotides: TGTGCCAGCAGTTTACAGGGGCGCGGCACTGAAGCTTTCTTT.

The sample holds a few counts of this clone. V usage is TRBV7-9 and J usage is TRBJ1-5; D is uncertain. Trimming removed 4 bases at V and 2 bases at J, with 9 bases between. The CDR3 extends over 14 amino acids. Germline V gene lookup returns CDR1 SEHNR and CDR2 FQNEAQ (reference sequence). Written as DNA, the CDR3 is TGTGCCAGCAGCTCATCAGTCGGCAATCAGCCCCAGCATTTT. Protein sequence: CASSSSVGNQPQHF.

The V and J genes are TRBV5-1 and TRBJ2-2; D is perhaps TRBD1 (6 bases). Per the germline V gene, CDR1 is SGHRS and CDR2 is YFSETQ. V lost 4 bases and J lost 0, with 10 bases in between. This CDR3 comprises 15 residues. CDR3 nucleotide sequence: TGCGCCAGCAGCCCGACAGGCGCGAACACCGGGGAGCTGTTTTTT. Its protein is CASSPTGANTGELFF.

The chain links TRBV6-4 to TRBJ1-2, with TRBD1 matching over 7 bases. CDR1 is MRHNA, CDR2 SNTAGT, per germline. Trimming cost V 5 bases and J 3 bases; bases outside gene matches: 3. The CDR3 has 13 amino acids. The DNA for the CDR3 is TGTGCCAGCAGTCCAACAGGGGACTATGGCTACACCTTC. Translating it yields CASSPTGDYGYTF.

V and J are TRBV1 and TRBJ2-1; the table's TRBD2 call for D was not verified on the DNA. TRBV1 is assigned pseudogene status. This CDR3 spans 12 amino acids. CDR3 loop: CTSSQGSGIEVF. The CDR3 region has the DNA TGCACCAGCAGCCAGGGTAGCGGGATCGAGGTCTTC.

CDR3: CASSQDGERGYNEQFF. The CDR3 DNA follows: TGTGCCAGCAGCCAAGATGGGGAGCGGGGCTACAATGAGCAGTTCTTC. The chain couples TRBV3-1 (or the pseudogene TRBV3-2) to TRBJ2-1, with 7 bases aligning to TRBD2. CDR1 and CDR2 from the germline V gene are LGHDT and YNNKEL (reference sequence). The CDR3 has 16 residues. V trimming: 0 bases; J trimming: 3 bases; junction bases outside the gene matches: 5.

CDR3 residues: CALRENTDTQYF. CDR3 bases: TGTGCTCTCCGGGAAAACACAGATACGCAGTATTTT. This chain joins TRBV30 and TRBJ2-3; D possibly corresponds to TRBD2 (5 bases). The CDR3 totals 12 residues. Germline V gene sequence: CDR1 GTSNPN, CDR2 SVGIG (reference sequence).

The chain combines TRBV27 with TRBJ1-2, with D possibly TRBD1 on 6 matching bases. This CDR3 has 15 amino acids. CDR1 is MNHEY, CDR2 SMNVEV, per germline (reference sequence). V shed 5 bases and J shed 7 bases, with 20 bases lying between them. CDR3 sequence (DNA): TGTGCCAGCAGTCCTAACCTACAGGGTTCTCTTGGCTACACCTTC. Translating gives CASSPNLQGSLGYTF.

CDR3 protein: CATQPGFSNTEAFF. The CDR3 coding sequence is TGTGCCACCCAGCCCGGGTTTTCGAACACTGAAGCTTTCTTT. V gene TRBV11-2 combines with J gene TRBJ1-1; D unclear. The V gene's germline CDR1 is SGHAT and CDR2 FQNNGV. The CDR3 has 14 residues. Trimming took off 10 bases at V and 1 base at J, with 16 bases between the two ends.